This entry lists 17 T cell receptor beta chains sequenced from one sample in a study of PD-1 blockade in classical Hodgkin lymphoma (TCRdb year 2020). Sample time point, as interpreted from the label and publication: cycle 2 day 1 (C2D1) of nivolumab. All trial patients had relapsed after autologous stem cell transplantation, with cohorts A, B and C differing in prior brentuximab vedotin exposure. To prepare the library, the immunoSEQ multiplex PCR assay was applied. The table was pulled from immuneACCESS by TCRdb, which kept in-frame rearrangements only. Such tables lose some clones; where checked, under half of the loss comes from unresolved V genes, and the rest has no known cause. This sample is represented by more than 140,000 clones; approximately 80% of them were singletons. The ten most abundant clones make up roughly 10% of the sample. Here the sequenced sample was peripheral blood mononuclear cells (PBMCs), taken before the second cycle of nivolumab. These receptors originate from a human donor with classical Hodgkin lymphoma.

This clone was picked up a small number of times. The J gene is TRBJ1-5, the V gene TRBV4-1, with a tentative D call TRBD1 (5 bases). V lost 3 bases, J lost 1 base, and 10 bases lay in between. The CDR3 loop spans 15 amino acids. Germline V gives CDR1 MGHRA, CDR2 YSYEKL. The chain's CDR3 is CASSHPTESNQPQHF. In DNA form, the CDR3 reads TGCGCCAGCAGCCACCCGACAGAGAGCAATCAGCCCCAGCATTTT.

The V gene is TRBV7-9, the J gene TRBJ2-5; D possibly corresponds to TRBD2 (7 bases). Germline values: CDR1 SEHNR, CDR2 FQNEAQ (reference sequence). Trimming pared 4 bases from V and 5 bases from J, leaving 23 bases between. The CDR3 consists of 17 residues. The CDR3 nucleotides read TGTGCCAGCAGCTATCCTAGGGGGGGCGTCTTAAGGGAGACCCAGTACTTC. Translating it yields CASSYPRGGVLRETQYF.

The DNA for the CDR3 is TGCGCCAGCAGCGGGGGGACAGGAGCCACTGGAAACACCATATATTTT. It yields the protein CASSGGTGATGNTIYF. This chain connects TRBV5-1 to TRBJ1-3; 8 nucleotides agree with TRBD1. V dropped 4 bases and J dropped 2; count of bases not matched to a gene: 8. CDR3 length: 16 residues. Germline-derived CDR1 and CDR2 are SGHRS and YFSETQ.

Here the CDR3 DNA reads TGTGCCAGCAGCTACGGGGGCTCCTACGAGCAGTACTTC. Protein product: CASSYGGSYEQYF. This chain uses TRBV11-3 with TRBJ2-7; D perhaps matches TRBD2 (6 bases). The germline CDR1 and CDR2 sequences are SGHNT and YENEEA. The CDR3 extends over 13 amino acids. Trimming removed 4 bases from V and 0 bases from J, with 7 bases in between.

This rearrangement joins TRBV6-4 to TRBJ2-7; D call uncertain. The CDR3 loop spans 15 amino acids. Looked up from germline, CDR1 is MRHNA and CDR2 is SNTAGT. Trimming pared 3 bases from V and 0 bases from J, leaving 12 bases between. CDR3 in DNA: TGTGCCAGCAGTGAGGAAGGAGTCGCCTCCTACGAGCAGTACTTC. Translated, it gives CASSEEGVASYEQYF.

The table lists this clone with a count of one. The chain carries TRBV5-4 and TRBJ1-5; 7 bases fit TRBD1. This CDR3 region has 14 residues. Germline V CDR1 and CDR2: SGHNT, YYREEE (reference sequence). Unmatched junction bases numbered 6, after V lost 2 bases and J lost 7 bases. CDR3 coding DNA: TGTGCCAGCAGCTTACAGGGGTCTAGGCAGCCCCAGCATTTT. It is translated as CASSLQGSRQPQHF.

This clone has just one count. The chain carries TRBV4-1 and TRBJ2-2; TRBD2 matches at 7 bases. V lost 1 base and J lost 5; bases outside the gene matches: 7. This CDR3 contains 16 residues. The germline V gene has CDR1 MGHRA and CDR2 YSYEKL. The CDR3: CASSQATGTITGELFF. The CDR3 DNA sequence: TGCGCCAGCAGCCAAGCAACCGGGACTATAACCGGGGAGCTGTTTTTT.

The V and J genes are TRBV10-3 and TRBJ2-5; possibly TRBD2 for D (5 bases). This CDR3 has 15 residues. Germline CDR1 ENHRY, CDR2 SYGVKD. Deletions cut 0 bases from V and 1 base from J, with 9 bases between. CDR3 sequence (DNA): TGTGCCATCAGTGAGTCAAGAGGGAGCCAAGAGACCCAGTACTTC. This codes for CAISESRGSQETQYF.

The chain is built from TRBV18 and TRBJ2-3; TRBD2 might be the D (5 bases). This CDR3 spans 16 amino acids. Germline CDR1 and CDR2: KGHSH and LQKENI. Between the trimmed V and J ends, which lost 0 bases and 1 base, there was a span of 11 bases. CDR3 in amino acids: CASSPPRRAGTDTQYF. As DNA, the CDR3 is TGTGCCAGCTCACCACCGCGGCGGGCTGGCACAGATACGCAGTATTTT.

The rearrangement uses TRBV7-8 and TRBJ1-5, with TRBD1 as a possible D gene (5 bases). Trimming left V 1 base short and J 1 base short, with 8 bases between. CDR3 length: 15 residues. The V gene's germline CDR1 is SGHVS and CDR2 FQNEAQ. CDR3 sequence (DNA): TGTGCCAGCAGCTTAGACGGGGGAAGCAATCAGCCCCAGCATTTT. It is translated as CASSLDGGSNQPQHF.

CDR3 DNA sequence: TGTGCCAGCAGTGATATTCCGACCGGGGAGCTGTTTTTT. Its translation is CASSDIPTGELFF. The genes are TRBV2 and TRBJ2-2, with D hard to call. This CDR3 contains 13 residues. V gave up 3 bases and J gave up 5 bases, with 7 bases separating them. In germline, CDR1 is SNHLY, CDR2 FYNNEI.

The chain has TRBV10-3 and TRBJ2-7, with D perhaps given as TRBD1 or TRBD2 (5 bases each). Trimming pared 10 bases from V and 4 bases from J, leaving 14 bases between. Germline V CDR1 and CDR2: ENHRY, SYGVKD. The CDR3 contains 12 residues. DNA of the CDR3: TGTGCCACCTCCCGGGACCAATACGAGCAGTACTTC. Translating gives CATSRDQYEQYF.

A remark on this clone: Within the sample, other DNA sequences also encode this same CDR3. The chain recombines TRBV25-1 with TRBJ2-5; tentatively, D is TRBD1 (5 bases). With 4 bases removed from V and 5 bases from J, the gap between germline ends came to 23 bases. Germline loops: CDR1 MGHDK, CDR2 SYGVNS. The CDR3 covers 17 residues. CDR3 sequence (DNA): TGTGCCAGCAGTGCCCCTGGGGCGGTAAACTCACAGGAGACCCAGTACTTC. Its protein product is CASSAPGAVNSQETQYF.

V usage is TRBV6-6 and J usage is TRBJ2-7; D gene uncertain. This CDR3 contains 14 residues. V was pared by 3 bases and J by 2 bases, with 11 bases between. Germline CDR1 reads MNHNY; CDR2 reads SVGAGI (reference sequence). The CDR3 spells CASSYNGPAYEQYF. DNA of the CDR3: TGTGCCAGCAGTTATAACGGACCAGCCTACGAGCAGTACTTC.

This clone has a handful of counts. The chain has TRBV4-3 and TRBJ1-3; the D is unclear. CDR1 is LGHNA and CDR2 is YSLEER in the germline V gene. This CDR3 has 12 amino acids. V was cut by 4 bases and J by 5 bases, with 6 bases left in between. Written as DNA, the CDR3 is TGCGCCAGCAGCCCTGACCGAAACACCATATATTTT. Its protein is CASSPDRNTIYF.

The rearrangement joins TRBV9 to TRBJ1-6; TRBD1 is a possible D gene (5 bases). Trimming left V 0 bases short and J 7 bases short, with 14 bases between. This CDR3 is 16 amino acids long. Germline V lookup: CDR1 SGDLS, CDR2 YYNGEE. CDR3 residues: CASSVDQGGRNSPLHF. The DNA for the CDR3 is TGTGCCAGCAGCGTAGATCAGGGAGGTAGGAATTCACCCCTCCACTTT.

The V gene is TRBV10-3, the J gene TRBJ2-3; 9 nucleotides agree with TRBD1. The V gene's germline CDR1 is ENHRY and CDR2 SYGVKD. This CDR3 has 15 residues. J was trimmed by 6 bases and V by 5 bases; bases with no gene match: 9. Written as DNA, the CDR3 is TGTGCCATCAGTCCCTTCGGACAGGGGAGCGATACGCAGTATTTT. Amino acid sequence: CAISPFGQGSDTQYF.